In its sample, the clone carrying this T cell receptor beta chain was seen many times. This sample stems from a study of T cells in Graves' hyperthyroidism and ophthalmopathy. Looking at the study overall: At initial diagnosis, before any treatment had begun, peripheral blood was obtained.

Uncontrolled infections, other autoimmune diseases, pregnancy or lactation led to exclusion of patients. PBMCs were sourced from less than 13 ml fresh peripheral blood. The CDR3 loop spans 15 amino acids. Trimming removed 0 bases from V and 6 bases from J, with 15 bases in between. Germline V gene sequence: CDR1 SGHKS, CDR2 YYEKEE (reference sequence). RNA transcripts gave rise to amplified TCR beta CDR3 regions. The TCR CDR3 was amplified in a first-round RT-PCR using the HTBI primer set. TCRdb independently ran MiXCR on the multiplex PCR reads; one entry per CDR3 protein. In the table there are hundreds of thousands of distinct CDR3 sequences, 13% of which are singletons.

Material: blood. The chain recombines TRBV5-5 with TRBJ1-2; D might be TRBD1 (5 bases). This TCR was sampled from a young woman with Graves' hyperthyroidism. The CDR3 protein is CASSLGSGREHGYTF. CDR3 bases: TGTGCCAGCAGCTTGGGTTCGGGCAGGGAGCATGGCTACACCTTC.